This passage covers 15 T cell receptor beta chains from one sample sequenced in a study of blood T cells in healthy people across ages. A J-beta primer mix and a sample-barcoded 5' primer were used in a second PCR of about 7 to 12 cycles. Via MiXCR, TCRdb re-called the 5' RACE reads, giving one row per CDR3 protein. This table has roughly 1.6 million distinct CDR3 sequences, roughly 30% appearing once. Sequencing was performed on blood. These receptors were taken from a woman in her twenties or thirties in good health.

The V gene is TRBV12-3 or TRBV12-4, the J gene TRBJ2-5; unclear D gene. CDR3 size: 13 residues. V gave up 5 bases and J gave up 5 bases, with 12 bases separating them. CDR3 bases: TGTGCCAGCAGTCCAAGGAATTCGGAGACCCAGTACTTC. Translating it yields CASSPRNSETQYF.

This sequence joins TRBV4-1 and TRBJ2-3, with 10 bases matching TRBD1. The CDR3 loop spans 15 amino acids. Germline V gene lookup returns CDR1 MGHRA and CDR2 YSYEKL. V was pared by 3 bases and J by 3 bases, with 3 bases of the junction left unmatched. CDR3 in amino acids: CASSQMGQGTDTQYF. The CDR3 nucleotides read TGCGCCAGCAGCCAGATGGGACAGGGGACAGATACGCAGTATTTT.

This clonotype was found a few times. The rearrangement joins TRBV7-3 to TRBJ2-3, with 12 bases lining up with TRBD2. Germline V gene data show CDR1 as SGHTA and CDR2 as FQGTGA. This CDR3 comprises 16 residues. J lost 4 bases, V lost 5 bases, and 7 bases had no gene match. The CDR3 spells CASSTRLAGGADTQYF. For the CDR3, the DNA is TGTGCCAGCAGCACCCGCCTAGCGGGAGGGGCAGATACGCAGTATTTT.

A few counts support this clonotype. The J gene is TRBJ2-5, the V gene TRBV6-5; D uncertain. V lost 6 bases to trimming and J lost 5 bases, with 19 bases between them. The CDR3 is 15 residues long. Germline lookup yields CDR1 MNHEY and CDR2 SVGAGI. The CDR3 DNA sequence: TGTGCCAGCAGCGACCCGCGGCGGAGCGATGAGACCCAGTACTTC. Translation: CASSDPRRSDETQYF.

V gene TRBV28 combines with J gene TRBJ1-5; D possibly corresponds to TRBD1 (5 bases). CDR1 and CDR2 from the germline V gene are MDHEN and SYDVKM. CDR3 length: 14 residues. Trimming took off 3 bases at V and 9 bases at J, with 15 bases between the two ends. CDR3 sequence reads: CASSFSTGIRPQHF. CDR3 coding DNA: TGTGCCAGCAGTTTCTCTACAGGTATACGGCCCCAGCATTTT.

This clonotype was seen ten or more times. The rearrangement uses TRBV29-1 and TRBJ1-2; D possibly corresponds to TRBD1 (6 bases). Germline-derived CDR1 and CDR2 are SQVTM and ANQGSEA. This CDR3 has 16 amino acids. V shed 2 bases and J shed 0 bases, with 16 bases lying between them. DNA for the CDR3: TGCAGCGTTGAACCCTACGGGGGGGGCACTAACTATGGCTACACCTTC. The encoded protein is CSVEPYGGGTNYGYTF.

V gene TRBV28 combines with J gene TRBJ2-7; the D is unclear. Germline V gene data show CDR1 as MDHEN and CDR2 as SYDVKM. The length of the CDR3 is 14 residues. Trimming took off 7 bases at V and 0 bases at J, with 13 bases between the two ends. The CDR3 loop is CASISEENSYEQYF. CDR3 nucleotides: TGTGCCAGCATCTCGGAAGAGAACTCCTACGAGCAGTACTTC.

This chain links TRBV7-2 with TRBJ2-1; D is possibly TRBD2 (6 bases). With 5 bases removed from V and 9 bases from J, the gap between germline ends came to 14 bases. CDR3 length equals 13 residues. Per germline, CDR1 SGHTA and CDR2 FQGNSA. DNA of the CDR3: TGTGCCAGCAGCCTTCGGCGGGGAGTTGAGCAGTTCTTC. It encodes CASSLRRGVEQFF.

J is TRBJ2-1 and V is TRBV2; no definite D call. Looked up from germline, CDR1 is SNHLY and CDR2 is FYNNEI. CDR3 length equals 17 residues. V was pared by 3 bases and J by 7 bases, with 22 bases between. In DNA, the CDR3 is TGTGCCAGCAGTGAGGAAAGAGACGCCCTATACGGGAATGAGCAGTTCTTC. This gives the protein CASSEERDALYGNEQFF.

This clonotype was detected ten times or more. At one of its ends the junction is not consistent with the germline gene, which may arise from a read error. V usage is TRBV29-1 and J usage is TRBJ1-2; TRBD1 matches at 7 bases. Looked up from germline, CDR1 is SQVTM and CDR2 is ANQGSEA. The CDR3 length is 14 residues. The CDR3 region has the DNA TGCAGCGTAGAAGGGACAGAGAATAACTATGGCTACACCTTC. As protein: CSVEGTENNYGYTF.

This clonotype was seen more than once but under ten times. The rearrangement joins TRBV10-2 to TRBJ1-2, with D tentatively TRBD1 (5 bases). The CDR3 has 13 amino acids. V gave up 7 bases and J gave up 7 bases, with 16 bases separating them. Germline lookup yields CDR1 WSHSY and CDR2 SAAADI. The CDR3 sequence: CASTEGRVVGYTF. The CDR3 bases are TGCGCCAGCACCGAGGGCAGGGTCGTTGGCTACACCTTC.

The gene calls are TRBV10-3 and TRBJ2-1; no clear D. In germline, CDR1 is ENHRY, CDR2 SYGVKD. There are 15 residues in the CDR3. With 4 bases removed from V and 6 bases from J, the gap between germline ends came to 16 bases. The CDR3 spells CAISGKVLVGNEQFF. CDR3 in DNA: TGTGCCATCAGTGGCAAGGTTTTGGTGGGCAATGAGCAGTTCTTC.

This chain links TRBV2 with TRBJ2-1; D not certain. Per germline, CDR1 SNHLY and CDR2 FYNNEI. Between the trimmed V and J ends, which lost 7 bases and 2 bases, there was a span of 9 bases. The CDR3 runs 13 residues. The CDR3: CASTGPTYNEQFF. The CDR3 coding sequence is TGTGCCAGCACCGGACCCACCTACAATGAGCAGTTCTTC.

CDR3 residues: CSVEKGRGEKLFF. CDR3 DNA sequence: TGCAGCGTTGAAAAGGGACGGGGTGAAAAACTGTTTTTT. The genes are TRBV29-1 and TRBJ1-4; the D gene is possibly TRBD1 (5 bases). CDR3 length: 13 residues. Germline CDR1 reads SQVTM; CDR2 reads ANQGSEA. Trimming cost V 2 bases and J 7 bases, with 11 bases left between them.

This sequence joins TRBV20-1 and TRBJ2-3; D is uncertain. Deletions cut 5 bases from V and 2 bases from J, with 11 bases between. Looked up from germline, CDR1 is DFQATT and CDR2 is SNEGSKA (reference sequence). This CDR3 has 13 residues. CDR3 nucleotides: TGCAGTGCTGAGGCCCAGGTCACAGATACGCAGTATTTT. Protein: CSAEAQVTDTQYF.